These 15 T cell receptor beta chains were sequenced from one sample in a study of blood T cell repertoires in COVID-19. Profiled with immunoSEQ multiplex PCR; TCRdb holds only in-frame clones, not every one. Counted here are about 230,000 clones, over 70% occurring once; the ten biggest clones make up around 26%. Sequenced input: peripheral blood. These TCRs come from a man aged 40-50 years with acute or convalescent COVID-19.

The chain carries TRBV7-9 and TRBJ1-2; 8 nucleotides align to TRBD1. Germline values: CDR1 SEHNR, CDR2 FQNEAQ (reference sequence). CDR3 length: 13 amino acids. The J segment lost 5 bases and the V segment lost 6 bases, leaving 5 bases of the junction unmatched. CDR3 loop: CASSLRQGYGYTF. Here the CDR3 DNA reads TGTGCCAGCAGTCTTCGACAGGGGTATGGCTACACCTTC.

V usage is TRBV18 and J usage is TRBJ1-2; D not certain. The V end was cut by 3 bases, the J end by 7 bases, with 9 bases between. CDR1 is KGHSH, CDR2 LQKENI, per germline. This CDR3 has 12 residues. This CDR3 reads CASSPGESGYTF. The CDR3 nucleotides are TGTGCCAGCTCACCTGGAGAAAGTGGCTACACCTTC. Together with reference TRBV18 and TRBJ1-2, the CDR3 gives the full variable domain: NAGVMQNPRHLVRRRGQEARLRCSPMKGHSHVYWYRQLPEEGLKFMVYLQKENIIDESGMPKERFSAEFPKEGPSILRIQQVVRGDSAAYFCASSPGESGYTFGSGTRLTVV.

This clone was seen a handful of times. The genes are TRBV20-1 and TRBJ2-1; D is ambiguous. CDR3 length: 11 residues. CDR1 and CDR2 from the germline V gene are DFQATT and SNEGSKA (reference sequence). V lost 3 bases and J 5 bases, leaving 5 bases between the germline ends. The CDR3 DNA reads TGCAGTGCTAGTCCCGACAATGAGCAGTTCTTC. It codes for CSASPDNEQFF.

V usage is TRBV2 and J usage is TRBJ1-5; no clear D. This CDR3 region has 14 residues. Trimming pared 2 bases from V and 7 bases from J, leaving 12 bases between. Germline CDR1 reads SNHLY; CDR2 reads FYNNEI. The CDR3 DNA reads TGTGCCAGCAGTGAAACGGTTCCGGGGCAGCCCCAGCATTTT. This encodes CASSETVPGQPQHF.

This chain joins TRBV20-1 and TRBJ2-1; D remains unclear. This CDR3 region has 11 residues. Germline V gives CDR1 DFQATT, CDR2 SNEGSKA (reference sequence). V shed 3 bases and J shed 4 bases, with 4 bases lying between them. Written as DNA, the CDR3 is TGCAGTGCTAGCCCATACAATGAGCAGTTCTTC. Translating it yields CSASPYNEQFF.

This clone has at least ten counts. This sequence joins TRBV6-2 or TRBV6-3 and TRBJ1-2; 10 bases fit TRBD1. V lost 4 bases and J lost 6; bases outside the gene matches: 8. There are 15 residues in the CDR3. Germline assignment: CDR1 MNHEY and CDR2 SVGEGT. CDR3: CASSLRTGGVDGYTF. The DNA for the CDR3 is TGTGCCAGCAGTTTGCGGACAGGGGGGGTCGATGGCTACACCTTC.

The chain has TRBV7-2 and TRBJ1-4; possibly TRBD1 for D (5 bases). The V gene's germline CDR1 is SGHTA and CDR2 FQGNSA. This CDR3 is built from 15 residues. The V gene lost 5 bases and the J gene lost 3 bases, with 13 bases spanning the gap. The CDR3 sequence: CASSPGGEPNEKLFF. The CDR3 bases are TGTGCCAGCAGCCCGGGGGGTGAACCTAATGAAAAACTGTTTTTT. Based on the CDR3 plus reference TRBV7-2 and TRBJ1-4, the full variable domain is GAGVSQSPSNKVTEKGKDVELRCDPISGHTALYWYRQSLGQGLEFLIYFQGNSAPDKSGLPSDRFSAERTGGSVSTLTIQRTQQEDSAVYLCASSPGGEPNEKLFFGSGTQLSVL.

V is TRBV2 and J is TRBJ1-3; TRBD1 matches at 7 bases. Germline values: CDR1 SNHLY, CDR2 FYNNEI. The CDR3 runs to 14 residues. J lost 6 bases, V lost 5 bases, and 7 bases had no gene match. The CDR3 bases are TGTGCCAGCAGTATGAGGCAGGGGGAAAACACCATATATTTT. Its protein is CASSMRQGENTIYF.

The chain joins TRBV30 to TRBJ1-2; D unclear. There are 12 residues in the CDR3. The ends were cut back, 8 bases at V and 4 bases at J, with 14 bases in the middle. CDR1 and CDR2 (germline): GTSNPN, SVGIG (reference sequence). The CDR3 loop is CAEQAQSYGYTF. In DNA form, the CDR3 reads TGTGCCGAGCAAGCACAGTCCTATGGCTACACCTTC.

This clone was observed a few times. The chain carries TRBV6-4 and TRBJ2-1; 10 nucleotides match TRBD1. Germline CDR1 is MRHNA and CDR2 is SNTAGT. The CDR3 is 16 amino acids. With V trimmed by 4 bases and J by 1 base, 4 bases remained unmatched. As DNA, the CDR3 is TGTGCCAGCAGTGGCCGACAGGGGGCGTCCTACAATGAGCAGTTCTTC. It translates to CASSGRQGASYNEQFF.

The chain links TRBV7-7 to TRBJ2-5; D is perhaps TRBD1 (5 bases). Trimming took 1 base from V and 5 from J, leaving 14 bases between them. This CDR3 has 15 amino acids. Germline V gene data show CDR1 as SSHAT and CDR2 as FNYEAQ (reference sequence). The CDR3 here is CASSLDAGSHETQYF. The CDR3 nucleotides read TGTGCCAGCAGCTTAGACGCAGGGTCTCATGAGACCCAGTACTTC.

The chain employs TRBV27 and TRBJ1-2; D gene uncertain. Trimming pared 0 bases from V and 1 base from J, leaving 12 bases between. There are 16 residues in the CDR3. Per germline, CDR1 MNHEY and CDR2 SMNVEV (reference sequence). The CDR3 spells CASSLSEQEGNYGYTF. CDR3 bases: TGTGCCAGCAGTTTATCAGAGCAGGAAGGTAACTATGGCTACACCTTC.

The chain uses TRBV27 and TRBJ1-5; tentative D call: TRBD1 (5 bases). The germline V gene encodes CDR1 MNHEY and CDR2 SMNVEV (reference sequence). V was shortened by 3 bases and J by 8 bases, with 14 bases between the two germline ends. The CDR3 extends over 14 amino acids. The CDR3 bases are TGTGCCAGCAGTTTGACCGGTCCCAGGGAGCCCCAGCATTTT. Encoded protein: CASSLTGPREPQHF.

V is TRBV4-2 and J is TRBJ2-1; possibly TRBD2 for D (5 bases). Trimming took off 2 bases at V and 0 bases at J, with 17 bases between the two ends. In germline, CDR1 is LGHNA, CDR2 YNFKEQ. The CDR3 runs to 18 residues. CDR3 bases: TGTGCCAGCAGCCAACACGATATAGCGTTTAGCTCCTACAATGAGCAGTTCTTC. The encoded protein is CASSQHDIAFSSYNEQFF.

The chain carries TRBV19 and TRBJ1-5; 11 bases fit TRBD1. CDR1 is LNHDA and CDR2 is SQIVND in the germline V gene (reference sequence). This CDR3 comprises 14 residues. The V gene end was trimmed by 8 bases and the J gene end by 2 bases; junction bases not matched to a gene: 2. CDR3 region: CASGQGAGNQPQHF. The DNA of the CDR3 is TGTGCCAGTGGACAGGGGGCAGGCAATCAGCCCCAGCATTTT.